This T cell receptor (beta chain) derives from a study of T cells in Graves' hyperthyroidism and ophthalmopathy. TCR beta CDR3 region amplification was performed from RNA transcripts. An initial round of RT-PCR targeting the TCR CDR3 relied on the HTBI primer set. TCRdb reprocessed the multiplex PCR reads via MiXCR and lists one record per CDR3 protein. Among roughly 420,000 distinct CDR3 sequences, 15% to 18% were seen once, and the ten largest hold roughly 7.7%. This receptor was taken from a woman aged 18 to 35 with Graves' hyperthyroidism. Sequencing input: blood.

This CDR3 reads CASTPPRNTGELFF. CDR3 coding DNA: TGCGCCAGCACTCCTCCGAGGAACACCGGGGAGCTGTTTTTT. The rearrangement joins TRBV5-1 to TRBJ2-2, with no clear D. The CDR3 consists of 14 residues. V was clipped by 6 bases and J by 1 base, with 10 bases between them. Germline CDR1 reads SGHRS; CDR2 reads YFSETQ.